This TCR beta chain is from a study of cytomegalovirus exposure and HLA in healthy donors. Study outcomes and limitations: Per a later analysis, HLA-associated TCR beta chains showed more clonal expansion than other, equally common TCR beta chains. In an earlier analysis, productive rearrangement rates for most beta V segments clustered near 87% or 30%.

This clone came up a few times. Its antigen is currently unknown. All the people who gave samples were healthy bone marrow donors. 13 Jbeta primers and 60 Vbeta primers were used for the PCR. Profiling relied on immunoSEQ multiplex PCR, and the TCRdb table lists in-frame clones only, not all of them. The data show roughly 120,000 clones, roughly 8.6% seen once. The sample comprised PBMCs. The receptor was isolated from a woman in her thirties or forties in good health and CMV-seropositive.

Here the CDR3 reads CASSPTQGYNSPLHF. CDR3 in DNA: TGTGCCAGCAGCCCCACACAGGGATATAATTCACCCCTCCACTTT. V gene TRBV7-9 combines with J gene TRBJ1-6, with D perhaps TRBD1 (6 bases). V was shortened by 5 bases and J by 4 bases, with 12 bases between the two germline ends. Looked up from germline, CDR1 is SEHNR and CDR2 is FQNEAQ (reference sequence). This CDR3 has 15 residues.